Listed below are T cell receptor beta chains from one sample, sequenced in a study of cytomegalovirus exposure and HLA in healthy donors. Sequencing was performed with immunoSEQ multiplex PCR; in TCRdb, only in-frame clones are kept and a portion is missing. Of 70,000 to 80,000 clones listed, approximately 78% are singletons. Sequencing input: PBMCs. The receptors shown here come from a man between 18 and 35 years old in good health and CMV-seronegative. The CDR3 runs from the conserved cysteine through the conserved F or W. Each record gives: V gene, clone size, J gene, D gene, CDR3 protein, CDR3 DNA. A D gene is named only where the DNA matches it firmly. Not all rows give a size; the values are once, few, many and, for expanded clones, a class.

>TRBV9|NA|TRBJ1-4|TRBD1
CASSTWTGPNEKLFF
TGTGCCAGCAGCACATGGACAGGACCTAATGAAAAACTGTTTTTT
>TRBV5-1|few|TRBJ1-4|NA
CASSLDTTNEKLFF
TGCGCCAGCAGTTTGGACACAACTAATGAAAAACTGTTTTTT
>TRBV11-2|NA|TRBJ2-5|NA
CASSFRWSGQETQYF
TGTGCCAGCAGCTTTCGGTGGTCGGGGCAAGAGACCCAGTACTTC
>TRBV4-2|NA|TRBJ2-1|NA
CASSQDPAVLEQFF
TGTGCCAGCAGCCAAGACCCTGCGGTTCTAGAGCAGTTCTTC
>TRBV6-5|NA|TRBJ2-7|NA
CASTPTVLSYEQYF
TGTGCCAGCACCCCGACAGTCCTCTCCTACGAGCAGTACTTC
>TRBV9|NA|TRBJ1-2|TRBD1
CASSVVGKAGGQYGYTF
TGTGCCAGCAGCGTAGTGGGGAAGGCAGGGGGCCAGTATGGCTACACCTTC
>TRBV7-9|NA|TRBJ2-3|TRBD1
CSSSTPRGRGTDTQYF
TGTTCCAGCAGCACCCCCAGGGGGCGCGGGACAGATACGCAGTATTTT
>TRBV28|NA|TRBJ1-4|NA
CASSLQNEKLFF
TGTGCCAGCAGTTTGCAGAATGAAAAACTGTTTTTT
>TRBV11-1|NA|TRBJ2-1|TRBD1
CASTWTGSSNEQFF
TGTGCCAGCACCTGGACAGGGTCATCGAATGAGCAGTTCTTC
>TRBV7-8|NA|TRBJ1-3|TRBD1
CASSSQLRQGFRNTIYF
TGTGCCAGCAGCTCGCAATTAAGACAGGGATTTAGAAACACCATATATTTT
>TRBV5-8|NA|TRBJ1-6|TRBD1
CASSPWTGKNNSPLHF
TGTGCCAGCAGCCCGTGGACAGGGAAAAATAATTCACCCCTCCACTTT
>TRBV6-5|NA|TRBJ1-2|TRBD1
CASSSWTGATGYGYTF
TGTGCCAGCAGTTCCTGGACAGGGGCCACGGGGTATGGCTACACCTTC
>TRBV5-1|NA|TRBJ2-1|TRBD1
CASRQGAFSLYNEQFF
TGCGCCAGCAGACAGGGGGCATTTTCTCTTTACAATGAGCAGTTCTTC
>TRBV28|NA|TRBJ1-1|NA
CASSLAQGSGAFF
TGTGCCAGCAGTTTAGCACAGGGATCTGGAGCTTTCTTT
>TRBV27|NA|TRBJ1-6|NA
CASTRAYNSPLHF
TGTGCCAGCACGCGGGCCTATAATTCACCCCTCCACTTT
>TRBV23-1|NA|TRBJ2-7|TRBD1
CASTQSYLKQGAPVYEQYF
TGCGCCAGCACTCAATCGTACCTAAAACAGGGGGCGCCTGTATACGAGCAGTACTTC
>TRBV7-2|few|TRBJ1-6|NA
CASSLIQGLNSPLHF
TGTGCCAGCAGCTTAATACAGGGCCTAAATTCACCCCTCCACTTT
>TRBV7-2|NA|TRBJ1-3|TRBD1
CASREGAAGNTIYF
TGTGCCAGCAGGGAGGGGGCCGCTGGAAACACCATATATTTT
>TRBV6-5|NA|TRBJ2-7|NA
CASSRDSYEQYF
TGTGCCAGCAGTCGTGACAGCTACGAGCAGTACTTC
>TRBV4-3|NA|TRBJ2-3|NA
CASSQDRVGGQDTQYF
TGCGCCAGCAGCCAAGATAGGGTGGGGGGGCAAGATACGCAGTATTTT
>TRBV5-1|NA|TRBJ1-1|TRBD1
CASSAVQTGRYTEAFF
TGCGCCAGCAGCGCAGTACAGACAGGGCGGTATACTGAAGCTTTCTTT
>TRBV28|NA|TRBJ1-2|TRBD1
CASSATSGQSNYGYTF
TGTGCCAGCAGTGCCACGTCGGGACAGTCTAACTATGGCTACACCTTC
>TRBV5-1|NA|TRBJ2-2|TRBD2
CASSLLAGDGVTGELFF
TGCGCCAGCAGCTTACTAGCGGGAGACGGGGTCACCGGGGAGCTGTTTTTT
>TRBV4-3|once|TRBJ1-5|TRBD1
CASSQEFGTVNQPQHF
TGCGCCAGCAGCCAAGAGTTCGGGACAGTTAATCAGCCCCAGCATTTT
>TRBV5-4|NA|TRBJ2-3|TRBD2
CASSLNRLAGGTSTDTQYF
TGTGCCAGCAGCTTGAATCGACTAGCGGGAGGCACTAGCACAGATACGCAGTATTTT
>TRBV28|once|TRBJ2-3|TRBD2
CASSLFLAGGPTDTQYF
TGTGCCAGCAGTTTATTTCTAGCGGGAGGGCCAACAGATACGCAGTATTTT
>TRBV7-3|NA|TRBJ2-3|TRBD1
CASSVTGGSTDTQYF
TGTGCCAGCAGCGTGACAGGGGGCAGCACAGATACGCAGTATTTT
>TRBV28|NA|TRBJ1-5|TRBD1
CASTPDREFNNQPQHF
TGTGCCAGCACCCCGGACAGGGAATTCAACAATCAGCCCCAGCATTTT
>TRBV7-2|NA|TRBJ2-3|TRBD1
CASSLGTRDRGTDTQYF
TGTGCCAGCAGCTTAGGAACCCGGGACAGGGGCACAGATACGCAGTATTTT
>TRBV27|NA|TRBJ2-1|TRBD1
CASSFRSVPSQHQDRGRDNEQFF
TGTGCCAGCAGTTTTAGATCGGTCCCGTCACAGCATCAGGACAGGGGGCGAGACAATGAGCAGTTCTTC
>TRBV6-1|NA|TRBJ2-3|TRBD2
CASSKLAEITDTQYF
TGTGCCAGCAGTAAGCTAGCGGAAATCACAGATACGCAGTATTTT
>TRBV6-1|once|TRBJ1-2|TRBD1
CASSQGAYGYTF
TGTGCCAGCAGTCAGGGGGCGTATGGCTACACCTTC
>TRBV5-6|NA|TRBJ2-3|NA
CASSLAWGRNTDTQYF
TGTGCCAGCAGCTTGGCATGGGGGCGCAACACAGATACGCAGTATTTT
>TRBV6-6|NA|TRBJ2-5|TRBD1
CASSGQGSGLGTQYF
TGTGCCAGCAGCGGACAGGGGTCGGGCCTCGGGACCCAGTACTTC
>TRBV9|NA|TRBJ2-7|NA
CASSYGRRGYEQYF
TGTGCCAGCAGCTACGGACGGCGGGGCTACGAGCAGTACTTC
>TRBV7-7|NA|TRBJ2-1|TRBD2
CASSLLAEQLGEQFF
TGTGCTAGCAGCTTACTAGCGGAACAACTGGGGGAGCAGTTCTTC
>TRBV7-2|NA|TRBJ1-3|TRBD1
CASSLYRGPGGNTIYF
TGTGCCAGCAGCTTATACAGGGGGCCTGGTGGAAACACCATATATTTT
>TRBV7-2|NA|TRBJ1-3|TRBD1
CASSSDRDPGNTIYF
TGTGCCAGCAGCTCCGACAGGGACCCCGGAAACACCATATATTTT
>TRBV10-3|once|TRBJ2-2|NA
CAISEVRGTGELFF
TGTGCCATCAGTGAGGTTAGGGGCACCGGGGAGCTGTTTTTT
>TRBV2|NA|TRBJ2-4|TRBD1
CASTTGQIAKNIQYF
TGTGCCAGCACAACGGGACAGATAGCCAAAAACATTCAGTACTTC
>TRBV6-9|NA|TRBJ2-7|NA
CASLLAFSYEQYF
TGTGCCAGTCTACTAGCTTTCTCCTACGAGCAGTACTTC
>TRBV9|NA|TRBJ1-1|NA
CASSVAGDGNTEAFF
TGTGCCAGCAGCGTGGCCGGGGATGGGAACACTGAAGCTTTCTTT
>TRBV5-6|NA|TRBJ2-2|NA
CASSSGRGGASGELFF
TGTGCCAGCAGCTCGGGTCGTGGGGGCGCATCCGGGGAGCTGTTTTTT
>TRBV30|NA|TRBJ2-3|NA
CAWSGNYSFKSTDTQYF
TGTGCCTGGAGCGGAAACTACTCTTTCAAAAGCACAGATACGCAGTATTTT
>TRBV7-9|NA|TRBJ2-2|TRBD1
CSSSLGQGMKGTGELFF
TGTTCCAGCAGCTTAGGACAGGGGATGAAGGGCACCGGGGAGCTGTTTTTT
>TRBV5-4|NA|TRBJ2-7|TRBD1
CASSSPTGGYEQYF
TGTGCCAGCAGCTCCCCGACAGGGGGCTACGAGCAGTACTTC
>TRBV13|once|TRBJ2-7|TRBD1
CASSLAGQGFHEQYF
TGTGCCAGCAGCTTAGCGGGACAGGGGTTCCACGAGCAGTACTTC
>TRBV2|NA|TRBJ2-6|TRBD1
CASTMRTGLTGANVLTF
TGTGCCAGCACAATGAGGACAGGGCTAACTGGGGCCAACGTCCTGACTTTC
>TRBV5-6|few|TRBJ1-1|TRBD1
CASSSYQGVSTEAFF
TGTGCCAGCAGCTCATACCAGGGGGTTTCCACTGAAGCTTTCTTT
>TRBV5-1|NA|TRBJ1-2|NA
CASSLSTGREDGYTF
TGCGCCAGCAGCTTGAGTACAGGAAGAGAAGATGGCTACACCTTC